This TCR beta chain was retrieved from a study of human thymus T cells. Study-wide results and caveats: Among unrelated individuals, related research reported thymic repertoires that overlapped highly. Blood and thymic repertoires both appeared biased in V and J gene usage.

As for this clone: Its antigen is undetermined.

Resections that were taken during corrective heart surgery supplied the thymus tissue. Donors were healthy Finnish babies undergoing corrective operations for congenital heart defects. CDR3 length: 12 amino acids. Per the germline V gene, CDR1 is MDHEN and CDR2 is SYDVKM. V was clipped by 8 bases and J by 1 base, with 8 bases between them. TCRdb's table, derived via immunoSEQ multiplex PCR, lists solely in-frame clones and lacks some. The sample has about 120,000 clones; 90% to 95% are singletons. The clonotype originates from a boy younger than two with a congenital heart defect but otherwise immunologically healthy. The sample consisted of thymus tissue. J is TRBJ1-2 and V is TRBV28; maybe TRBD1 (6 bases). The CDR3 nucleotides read TGTGCCAGCGCAGGGGTTAACTATGGCTACACCTTC. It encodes CASAGVNYGYTF.